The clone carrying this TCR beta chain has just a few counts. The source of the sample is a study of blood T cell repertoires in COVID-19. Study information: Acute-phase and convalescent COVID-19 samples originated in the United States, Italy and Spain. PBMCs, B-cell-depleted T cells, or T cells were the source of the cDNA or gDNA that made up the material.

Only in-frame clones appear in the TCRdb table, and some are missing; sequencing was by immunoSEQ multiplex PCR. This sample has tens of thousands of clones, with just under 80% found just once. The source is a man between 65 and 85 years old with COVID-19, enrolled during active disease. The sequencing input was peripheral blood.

Here the CDR3 DNA reads TGTGCCAGCAGCCCTAGCGGGGGGGGGATCAGGGACTACGAGCAGTACTTC. This sequence encodes CASSPSGGGIRDYEQYF. The chain employs TRBV7-6 and TRBJ2-7; TRBD2 matches 12 bases. CDR1 and CDR2 from the germline V gene are SGHVS and FNYEAQ. V dropped 5 bases and J dropped 3; count of bases not matched to a gene: 11. CDR3 length: 17 amino acids. Looking up the rest from reference TRBV7-6 and TRBJ2-7 gives the full variable domain: GAGVSQSPRYKVTKRGQDVALRCDPISGHVSLYWYRQALGQGPEFLTYFNYEAQQDKSGLPNDRFSAERPEGSISTLTIQRTEQRDSAMYRCASSPSGGGIRDYEQYFGPGTRLTVT.